These 6 T cell receptor beta chains share one sample of origin, sequenced in a study of cytomegalovirus exposure and HLA in healthy donors (dated by TCRdb to the late 2010s). The library relied on the immunoSEQ multiplex PCR assay. A mixture of 60 forward primers for TCR Vbeta segments and 13 reverse primers for TCR Jbeta segments was used in the multiplex PCR. Entries here come from immuneACCESS through TCRdb and include only in-frame sequences with V and J called. Some clones fail to appear in such tables; in the studies checked, an unresolved V gene covers under half of the shortfall, and the cause of the remainder is unknown. Here the sample has 160,000 or so clones; around 86% occur a single time. Together, the top ten hold over 4% of the sample. Sequencing was carried out using PBMCs. The source of these receptors is a middle-aged man in good health and CMV-seropositive.

V usage is TRBV28 and J usage is TRBJ1-4; no clear D gene. The V gene lost 2 bases and the J gene lost 8 bases, with 12 bases spanning the gap. The CDR3 consists of 14 residues. CDR1 is MDHEN, CDR2 SYDVKM, per germline. The chain's CDR3 is CASSLNWGGEKLFF. The DNA of the CDR3 is TGTGCCAGCAGTTTAAATTGGGGAGGCGAAAAACTGTTTTTT. The full variable domain, rest sourced from reference TRBV28 and TRBJ1-4, is DVKVTQSSRYLVKRTGEKVFLECVQDMDHENMFWYRQDPGLGLRLIYFSYDVKMKEKGDIPEGYSVSREKKERFSLILESASTNQTSMYLCASSLNWGGEKLFFGSGTQLSVL.

In its sample, this clone was seen once. The same CDR3 arises from other DNA sequences in this sample as well. V usage is TRBV5-1 and J usage is TRBJ1-1; 7 nucleotides match TRBD1. The CDR3 covers 15 residues. Germline V gene lookup returns CDR1 SGHRS and CDR2 YFSETQ. Germline trimming cut 2 bases from V and 3 bases from J; bases unmatched to any gene: 7. This CDR3 reads CASSLRTGQDTEAFF. The CDR3 nucleotides read TGCGCCAGCAGCTTAAGGACAGGTCAGGACACTGAAGCTTTCTTT. The variable domain in full, with the rest retrieved from reference TRBV5-1 and TRBJ1-1, is KAGVTQTPRYLIKTRGQQVTLSCSPISGHRSVSWYQQTPGQGLQFLFEYFSETQRNKGNFPGRFSGRQFSNSRSEMNVSTLELGDSALYLCASSLRTGQDTEAFFGQGTRLTVV.

The chain is built from TRBV28 and TRBJ1-2; a weak D match, TRBD1 (5 bases). Per germline, CDR1 MDHEN and CDR2 SYDVKM. The CDR3 contains 15 residues. With 7 bases removed from V and 4 bases from J, the gap between germline ends came to 19 bases. DNA for the CDR3: TGTGCCAGCATTACCCCCGGCGGGGGGGGCTATGGCTACACCTTC. Translation: CASITPGGGGYGYTF.

As to this clone: One end of the junction does not line up with germline, which may come from a read error. J is TRBJ1-2 and V is TRBV10-3; TRBD1 agrees at 7 bases. Germline values: CDR1 ENHRY, CDR2 SYGVKD. The CDR3 consists of 16 residues. CDR3 protein: CASSSTGTAVFYGYTF. The DNA of the CDR3 is TGTGCCAGCAGTTCCACAGGGACAGCCGTTTTCTATGGCTACACCTTC.

This clone was observed a handful of times. The chain recombines TRBV28 with TRBJ2-7, with TRBD1 as a possible D gene (5 bases). CDR1 and CDR2 (germline): MDHEN, SYDVKM. Trimming removed 5 bases from V and 4 bases from J, with 15 bases in between. The CDR3 has 14 amino acids. CDR3 sequence (DNA): TGTGCCAGCAGTACTGATATGGGGCTTTACGAGCAGTACTTC. Protein sequence: CASSTDMGLYEQYF.

This chain connects TRBV28 to TRBJ1-4, with 7 bases matching TRBD1. The CDR3 extends over 12 amino acids. Germline assignment: CDR1 MDHEN and CDR2 SYDVKM. The CDR3 DNA sequence: TGTGCTACCGGGACAGCTAATGAAAAACTGTTTTTT. The encoded protein is CATGTANEKLFF.